This T cell receptor (beta chain) was sequenced in a study of blood T cell repertoires in COVID-19. Study-level background: Sites in the United States, Italy and Spain provided acute and convalescent COVID-19 samples.

In the authors' methods: The assay estimated nucleated cells by amplifying reference gene primers. Some clones are missing from TCRdb's copy, which holds only in-frame ones; the method was immunoSEQ multiplex PCR. The V and J calls and the clone size are those of that table, but D and trimming were determined from the DNA. The top ten hold 15% to 20% of the sample, which has more than 150,000 clones, around 79% seen once. The germline V gene encodes CDR1 SGHTA and CDR2 FQGNSA. The CDR3 has 15 amino acids. Trimming at V came to 5 bases and at J to 5 bases, leaving 6 bases not matched to a gene. The sequenced sample was peripheral blood. This rearrangement joins TRBV7-2 to TRBJ2-5, with 12 nucleotides matching TRBD2. The TCR originated in a man aged 55 to 69 with active or convalescent COVID-19. CDR3 in amino acids: CASSKGTSGWETQYF. As DNA, the CDR3 is TGTGCCAGCAGCAAAGGGACTAGCGGGTGGGAGACCCAGTACTTC.